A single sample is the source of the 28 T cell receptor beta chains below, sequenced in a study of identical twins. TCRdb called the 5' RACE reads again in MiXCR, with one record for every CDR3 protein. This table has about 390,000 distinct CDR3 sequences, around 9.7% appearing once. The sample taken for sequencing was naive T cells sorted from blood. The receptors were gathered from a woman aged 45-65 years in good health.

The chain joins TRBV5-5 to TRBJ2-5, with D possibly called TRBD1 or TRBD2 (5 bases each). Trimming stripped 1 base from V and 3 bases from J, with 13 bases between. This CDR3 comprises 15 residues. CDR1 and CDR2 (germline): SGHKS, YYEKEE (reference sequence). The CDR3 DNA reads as TGTGCCAGCAGCTTGCCCTCCGGGACCAAAGAGACCCAGTACTTC. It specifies CASSLPSGTKETQYF.

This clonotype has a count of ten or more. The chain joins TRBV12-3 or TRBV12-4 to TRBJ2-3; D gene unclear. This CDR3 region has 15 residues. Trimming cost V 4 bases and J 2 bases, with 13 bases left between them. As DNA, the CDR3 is TGTGCCAGCAGTTCTAGACTGGGATACACAGATACGCAGTATTTT. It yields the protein CASSSRLGYTDTQYF.

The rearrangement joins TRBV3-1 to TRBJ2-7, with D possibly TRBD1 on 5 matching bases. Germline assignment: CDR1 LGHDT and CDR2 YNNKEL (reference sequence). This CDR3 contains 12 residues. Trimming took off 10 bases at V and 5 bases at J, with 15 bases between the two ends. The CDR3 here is CATTTVGHEQYF. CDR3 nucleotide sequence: TGTGCCACCACGACAGTCGGCCACGAGCAGTACTTC.

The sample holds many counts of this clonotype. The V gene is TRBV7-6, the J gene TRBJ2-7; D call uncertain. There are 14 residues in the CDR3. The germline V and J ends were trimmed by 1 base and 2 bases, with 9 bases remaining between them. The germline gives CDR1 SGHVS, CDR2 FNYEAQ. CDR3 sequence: CASSLVASTYEQYF. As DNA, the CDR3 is TGTGCCAGCAGCTTAGTTGCCTCTACCTACGAGCAGTACTTC. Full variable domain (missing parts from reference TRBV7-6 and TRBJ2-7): GAGVSQSPRYKVTKRGQDVALRCDPISGHVSLYWYRQALGQGPEFLTYFNYEAQQDKSGLPNDRFSAERPEGSISTLTIQRTEQRDSAMYRCASSLVASTYEQYFGPGTRLTVT.

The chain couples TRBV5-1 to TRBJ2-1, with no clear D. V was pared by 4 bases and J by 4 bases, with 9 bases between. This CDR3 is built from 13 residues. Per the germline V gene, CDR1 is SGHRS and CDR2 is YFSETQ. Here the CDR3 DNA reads TGCGCCAGCAGCCCGCTCCTATACAATGAGCAGTTCTTC. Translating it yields CASSPLLYNEQFF.

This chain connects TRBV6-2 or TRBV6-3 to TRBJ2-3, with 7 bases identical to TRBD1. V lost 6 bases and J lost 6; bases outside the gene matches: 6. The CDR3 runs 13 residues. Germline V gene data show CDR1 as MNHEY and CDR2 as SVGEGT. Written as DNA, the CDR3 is TGTGCCAGCAGGGGAACAGGGGAGGATACGCAGTATTTT. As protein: CASRGTGEDTQYF.

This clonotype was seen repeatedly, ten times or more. The CDR3 loop is CASSPDDSPLHF. CDR3 nucleotides: TGTGCCAGCTCACCGGACGATTCACCCCTCCACTTT. V and J are TRBV18 and TRBJ1-6; no clear D. CDR1 and CDR2 from the germline V gene are KGHSH and LQKENI. Deletions cut 3 bases from V and 8 bases from J, with 5 bases between. CDR3 size: 12 residues.

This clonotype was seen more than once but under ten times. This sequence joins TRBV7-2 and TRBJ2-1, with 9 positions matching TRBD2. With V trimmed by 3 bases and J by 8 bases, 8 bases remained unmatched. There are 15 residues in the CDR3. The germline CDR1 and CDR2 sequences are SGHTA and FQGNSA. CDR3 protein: CASSFLGGRGDEQFF. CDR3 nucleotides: TGTGCCAGCAGCTTCCTCGGCGGGAGGGGGGATGAGCAGTTCTTC.

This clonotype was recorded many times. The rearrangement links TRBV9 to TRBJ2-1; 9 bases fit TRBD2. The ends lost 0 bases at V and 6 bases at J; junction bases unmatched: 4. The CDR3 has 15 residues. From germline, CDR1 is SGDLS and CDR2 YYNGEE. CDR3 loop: CASSVALAGTNEQFF. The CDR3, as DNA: TGTGCCAGCAGCGTAGCGCTAGCGGGAACCAATGAGCAGTTCTTC.

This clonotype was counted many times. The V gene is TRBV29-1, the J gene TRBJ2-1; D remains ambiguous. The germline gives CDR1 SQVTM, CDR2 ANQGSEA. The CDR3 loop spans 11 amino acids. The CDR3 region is CSIVSWDEQFF. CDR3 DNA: TGCAGTATAGTTTCCTGGGATGAGCAGTTCTTC.

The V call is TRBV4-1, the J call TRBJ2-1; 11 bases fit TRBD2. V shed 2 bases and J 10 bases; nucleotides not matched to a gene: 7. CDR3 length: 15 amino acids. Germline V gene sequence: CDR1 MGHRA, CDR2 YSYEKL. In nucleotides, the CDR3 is TGCGCCAGCAGCCAACCGGCTAGCGGGAGGAGCGAGCAGTTCTTC. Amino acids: CASSQPASGRSEQFF.

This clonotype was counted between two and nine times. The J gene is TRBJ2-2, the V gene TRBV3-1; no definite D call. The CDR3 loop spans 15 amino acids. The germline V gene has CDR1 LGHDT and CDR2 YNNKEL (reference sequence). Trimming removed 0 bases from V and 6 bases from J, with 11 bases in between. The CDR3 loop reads CASSQEGTLSGELFF. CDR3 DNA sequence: TGTGCCAGCAGCCAAGAGGGAACTCTCTCCGGGGAGCTGTTTTTT.

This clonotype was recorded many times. The CDR3 spells CASSGGPNSYNEQFF. CDR3 in DNA: TGCGCCAGCTCGGGGGGACCTAACTCCTACAATGAGCAGTTCTTC. J is TRBJ2-1 and V is TRBV5-1; TRBD2 aligns across 7 bases. The CDR3 runs 15 residues. In germline, CDR1 is SGHRS, CDR2 YFSETQ. V was pared by 7 bases and J by 0 bases, with 7 bases of the junction left unmatched.

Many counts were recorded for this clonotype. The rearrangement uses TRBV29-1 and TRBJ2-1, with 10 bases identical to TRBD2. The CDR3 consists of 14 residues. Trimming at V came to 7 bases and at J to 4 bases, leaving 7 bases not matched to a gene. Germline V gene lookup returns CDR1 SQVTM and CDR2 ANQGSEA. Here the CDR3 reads CSGSPSGRYNEQFF. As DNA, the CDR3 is TGCAGCGGATCCCCTAGCGGGAGATACAATGAGCAGTTCTTC.

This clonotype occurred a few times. CDR3 sequence reads: CSARDAGVVDTQYF. Here the CDR3 DNA reads TGCAGTGCTAGAGATGCGGGAGTTGTAGATACGCAGTATTTT. The rearrangement uses TRBV20-1 and TRBJ2-3; 7 bases align to TRBD2. J was trimmed by 5 bases and V by 0 bases; bases with no gene match: 5. The CDR3 extends over 14 amino acids. Germline CDR1 is DFQATT and CDR2 is SNEGSKA (reference sequence).

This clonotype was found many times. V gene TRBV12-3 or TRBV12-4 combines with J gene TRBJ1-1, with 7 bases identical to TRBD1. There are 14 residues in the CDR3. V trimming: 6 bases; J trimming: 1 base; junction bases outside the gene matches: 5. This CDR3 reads CASRRGRENTEAFF. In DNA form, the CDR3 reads TGTGCCAGCAGGAGGGGGCGGGAGAACACTGAAGCTTTCTTT.

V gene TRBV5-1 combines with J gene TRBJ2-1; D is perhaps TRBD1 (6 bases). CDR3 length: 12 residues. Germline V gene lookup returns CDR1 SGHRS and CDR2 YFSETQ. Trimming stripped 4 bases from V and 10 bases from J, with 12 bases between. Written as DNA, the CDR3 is TGCGCCAGCAGCACCGTAGACAGGGAGCAGTTCTTC. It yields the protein CASSTVDREQFF.

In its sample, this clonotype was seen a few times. CDR3 in amino acids: CATSDPRDPATNEKLFF. CDR3 nucleotides: TGTGCCACCAGTGATCCCCGGGACCCTGCAACTAATGAAAAACTGTTTTTT. The chain carries TRBV24-1 and TRBJ1-4, with D possibly matching TRBD1 (5 bases). The V end lost 3 bases, the J end lost 0 bases, and 13 bases lay between the germline ends. CDR3 length: 17 residues. The germline V gene encodes CDR1 KGHDR and CDR2 SFDVKD.

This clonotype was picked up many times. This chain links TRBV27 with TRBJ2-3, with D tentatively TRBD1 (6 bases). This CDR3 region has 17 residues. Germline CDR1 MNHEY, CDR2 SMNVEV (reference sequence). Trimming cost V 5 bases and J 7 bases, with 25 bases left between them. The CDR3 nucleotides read TGTGCCAGCAGTAAAATACCTACAGGGTTTGGGACAAATACGCAGTATTTT. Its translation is CASSKIPTGFGTNTQYF.

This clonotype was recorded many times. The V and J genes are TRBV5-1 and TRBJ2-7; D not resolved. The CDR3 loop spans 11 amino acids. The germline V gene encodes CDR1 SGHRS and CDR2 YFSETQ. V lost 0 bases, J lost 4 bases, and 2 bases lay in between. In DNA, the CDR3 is TGCGCCAGCAGCTTGGGGTACGAGCAGTACTTC. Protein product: CASSLGYEQYF.

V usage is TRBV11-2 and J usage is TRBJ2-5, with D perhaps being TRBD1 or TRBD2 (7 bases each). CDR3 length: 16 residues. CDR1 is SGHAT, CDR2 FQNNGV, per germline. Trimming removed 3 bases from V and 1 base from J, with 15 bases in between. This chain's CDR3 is CASSFQGGGSQETQYF. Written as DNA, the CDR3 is TGTGCCAGCAGCTTCCAGGGGGGGGGGTCCCAAGAGACCCAGTACTTC.

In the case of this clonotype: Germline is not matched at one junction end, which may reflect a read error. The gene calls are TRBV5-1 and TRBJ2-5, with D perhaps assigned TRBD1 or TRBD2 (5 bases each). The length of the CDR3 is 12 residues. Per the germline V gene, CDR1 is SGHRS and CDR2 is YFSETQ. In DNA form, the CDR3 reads TGCGCCAGCAGCCTGGAGCCCGGGACCGAGAGATTC. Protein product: CASSLEPGTERF.

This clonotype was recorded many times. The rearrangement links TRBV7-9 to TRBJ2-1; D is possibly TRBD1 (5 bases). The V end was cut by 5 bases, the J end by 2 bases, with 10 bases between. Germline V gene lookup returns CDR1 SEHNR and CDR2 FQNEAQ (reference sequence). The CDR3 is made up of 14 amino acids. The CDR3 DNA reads TGTGCCAGCAGCATGTCGGACACCTACAATGAGCAGTTCTTC. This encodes CASSMSDTYNEQFF.

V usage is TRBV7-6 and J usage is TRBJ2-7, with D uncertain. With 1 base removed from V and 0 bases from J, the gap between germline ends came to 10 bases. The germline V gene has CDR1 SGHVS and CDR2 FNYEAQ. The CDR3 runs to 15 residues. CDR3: CASSLVRSPSYEQYF. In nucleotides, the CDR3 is TGTGCCAGCAGCTTAGTCAGGTCCCCCTCCTACGAGCAGTACTTC.

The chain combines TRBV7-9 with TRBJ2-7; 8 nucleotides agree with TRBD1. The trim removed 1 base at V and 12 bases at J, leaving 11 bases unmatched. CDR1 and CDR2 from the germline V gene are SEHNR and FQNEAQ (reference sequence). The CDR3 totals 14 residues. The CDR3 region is CASSLEGVTGDLYV. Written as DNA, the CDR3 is TGTGCCAGCAGCTTAGAAGGTGTGACAGGGGATCTGTACGTC.

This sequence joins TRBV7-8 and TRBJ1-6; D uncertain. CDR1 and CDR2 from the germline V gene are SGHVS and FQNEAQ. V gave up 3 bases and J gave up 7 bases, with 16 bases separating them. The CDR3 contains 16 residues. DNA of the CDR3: TGTGCCAGCAGCTTGGGCAGGATCCCCGTCAATTCACCCCTCCACTTT. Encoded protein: CASSLGRIPVNSPLHF.

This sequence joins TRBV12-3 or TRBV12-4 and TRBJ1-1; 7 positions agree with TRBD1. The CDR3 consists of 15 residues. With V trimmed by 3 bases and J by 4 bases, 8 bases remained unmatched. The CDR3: CASSFGQGEGTEAFF. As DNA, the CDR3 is TGTGCCAGCAGTTTTGGGCAGGGGGAAGGCACTGAAGCTTTCTTT.

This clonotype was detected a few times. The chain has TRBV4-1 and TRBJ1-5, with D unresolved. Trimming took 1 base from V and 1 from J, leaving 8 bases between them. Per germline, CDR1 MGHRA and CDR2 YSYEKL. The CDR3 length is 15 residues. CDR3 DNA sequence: TGCGCCAGCAGCCAAGTCGGCCTGAGCAATCAGCCCCAGCATTTT. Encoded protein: CASSQVGLSNQPQHF.